One sample yielded the 18 T cell receptor beta chains listed below, sequenced in a study of blood T cell repertoires in COVID-19. Assay: immunoSEQ multiplex PCR; the TCRdb copy retains only in-frame clones and omits some. The table shows about 200,000 clones, with nearly 90% occurring only once. Sequences were obtained from peripheral blood. These receptors were obtained from a man in his fifties or sixties with acute or convalescent COVID-19.

This chain links TRBV28 with TRBJ2-1; the D is unclear. Germline assignment: CDR1 MDHEN and CDR2 SYDVKM. The CDR3 covers 17 residues. The ends were cut back, 0 bases at V and 5 bases at J, with 17 bases in the middle. The CDR3 DNA follows: TGTGCCAGCAGTTTATGGTCGACAACCCCACACCACAATGAGCAGTTCTTC. Its protein is CASSLWSTTPHHNEQFF.

The chain uses TRBV30 and TRBJ1-6; perhaps TRBD1 as D (6 bases). There are 16 residues in the CDR3. The V gene's germline CDR1 is GTSNPN and CDR2 SVGIG (reference sequence). V was trimmed by 2 bases and J by 0 bases, leaving 11 bases between them. The CDR3 sequence is CAWSPYRASYNSPLHF. The CDR3, as DNA: TGTGCCTGGAGTCCGTACAGGGCCTCCTATAATTCACCCCTCCACTTT.

This clone was seen a single time. V is TRBV12-3 or TRBV12-4 and J is TRBJ2-5; tentatively, D is TRBD2 (5 bases). The CDR3 contains 13 residues. Trimming removed 6 bases from V and 3 bases from J, with 11 bases in between. The CDR3 nucleotides read TGTGCCAGCAGCCCGGGATCAAAAGAGACCCAGTACTTC. Amino acids: CASSPGSKETQYF.

The J gene is TRBJ2-7, the V gene TRBV27; 7 nucleotides align to TRBD2. Germline loops: CDR1 MNHEY, CDR2 SMNVEV (reference sequence). The CDR3 loop spans 15 amino acids. V shed 3 bases, J shed 3 bases, and the junction held 8 bases outside the gene matches. CDR3 in amino acids: CASSFWSGIFYEQYF. The CDR3 DNA reads as TGTGCCAGCAGTTTCTGGAGCGGGATATTCTACGAGCAGTACTTC.

The J gene is TRBJ2-7, the V gene TRBV27; TRBD1 might be the D (5 bases). Per the germline V gene, CDR1 is MNHEY and CDR2 is SMNVEV (reference sequence). This CDR3 contains 15 residues. The ends were cut back, 2 bases at V and 1 base at J, with 12 bases in the middle. The CDR3 region has the DNA TGTGCCAGCAGTTTAAAGTCAGGGTGGTCCTACGAGCAGTACGTC. Translating it yields CASSLKSGWSYEQYV.

CDR3 nucleotide sequence: TGTGCCAGCAGACATGGTCAGGGAAGCACTGAAGCTTTCTTT. Translated, it gives CASRHGQGSTEAFF. This sequence joins TRBV6-6 and TRBJ1-1, with D tentatively TRBD1 (5 bases). The CDR3 covers 14 residues. V was shortened by 6 bases and J by 4 bases, with 15 bases between the two germline ends. In germline, CDR1 is MNHNY, CDR2 SVGAGI (reference sequence).

V is TRBV5-4 and J is TRBJ1-2; 7 nucleotides agree with TRBD1. Germline values: CDR1 SGHNT, CDR2 YYREEE (reference sequence). The CDR3 contains 17 residues. Trimming at V came to 1 base and at J to 7 bases, leaving 16 bases not matched to a gene. The CDR3 region is CASSLWRTGVYRRGYTF. Here the CDR3 DNA reads TGTGCCAGCAGCTTGTGGCGAACAGGGGTCTATCGGCGTGGCTACACCTTC. The variable domain in full, with the rest retrieved from reference TRBV5-4 and TRBJ1-2, is ETGVTQSPTHLIKTRGQQVTLRCSSQSGHNTVSWYQQALGQGPQFIFQYYREEENGRGNFPPRFSGLQFPNYSSELNVNALELDDSALYLCASSLWRTGVYRRGYTFGSGTRLTVV.

The genes are TRBV29-1 and TRBJ2-3; 11 positions agree with TRBD1. CDR1 SQVTM and CDR2 ANQGSEA come from the germline V gene. The V and J ends lost 2 bases and 6 bases, in that order; junction bases with no gene match: 7. There are 15 residues in the CDR3. CDR3: CSVERTGGFGDTQYF. The CDR3 bases are TGCAGCGTTGAAAGGACAGGGGGCTTCGGTGATACGCAGTATTTT.

The V call is TRBV18, the J call TRBJ2-1; 9 bases line up with TRBD2. CDR3 length: 15 amino acids. Germline CDR1 is KGHSH and CDR2 is LQKENI. V was pared by 4 bases and J by 4 bases, with 5 bases of the junction left unmatched. The CDR3 reads CASSRLAAEYNEQFF. CDR3 DNA sequence: TGTGCCAGCTCACGACTAGCGGCCGAGTACAATGAGCAGTTCTTC.

This chain joins TRBV3-1 (or the pseudogene TRBV3-2) and TRBJ1-2, with D tentatively TRBD1 (6 bases). V lost 0 bases and J 3 bases, leaving 14 bases between the germline ends. Germline assignment: CDR1 LGHDT and CDR2 YNNKEL (reference sequence). This CDR3 has 16 amino acids. The CDR3: CASSQDLAGAYYGYTF. The CDR3 bases are TGTGCCAGCAGCCAAGATCTAGCGGGGGCTTACTATGGCTACACCTTC.

CDR3 in amino acids: CASSYSSQVITFF. DNA for the CDR3: TGTGCCAGCAGTTACTCGAGTCAGGTCATCACTTTCTTT. The chain is built from TRBV6-2 or TRBV6-3 and TRBJ1-1, with D unclear. Germline loops: CDR1 MNHEY, CDR2 SVGEGT. This CDR3 contains 13 residues. V lost 0 bases and J 12 bases, leaving 14 bases between the germline ends.

V and J are TRBV7-9 and TRBJ2-3; D not resolved. Germline CDR1 is SEHNR and CDR2 is FQNEAQ (reference sequence). CDR3 length: 12 residues. Trimming removed 8 bases from V and 2 bases from J, with 8 bases in between. This CDR3 reads CASGQNTDTQYF. For the CDR3, the DNA is TGTGCCAGCGGCCAGAACACAGATACGCAGTATTTT. The complete variable domain, with remaining parts taken from reference TRBV7-9 and TRBJ2-3, reads DTGVSQNPRHKITKRGQNVTFRCDPISEHNRLYWYRQTLGQGPEFLTYFQNEAQLEKSRLLSDRFSAERPKGSFSTLEIQRTEQGDSAMYLCASGQNTDTQYFGPGTRLTVL.

This chain uses TRBV6-1 with TRBJ2-4; 13 nucleotides line up with TRBD2. With 2 bases clipped from V and 0 bases from J, the junction kept 10 bases outside the gene matches. The germline V gene has CDR1 MNHNS and CDR2 SASEGT. This CDR3 is 20 amino acids long. The CDR3 reads CASSEYAGTSGELAKNIQYF. The CDR3 DNA sequence: TGTGCCAGCAGTGAATACGCTGGGACTAGCGGGGAACTAGCCAAAAACATTCAGTACTTC.

The chain joins TRBV27 to TRBJ2-1; TRBD2 is a possible D gene (6 bases). CDR1 is MNHEY and CDR2 is SMNVEV in the germline V gene (reference sequence). Trimming took 4 bases from V and 10 from J, leaving 20 bases between them. The length of the CDR3 is 15 residues. CDR3 in amino acids: CASSSGGGVDIEQFF. In DNA form, the CDR3 reads TGTGCCAGCAGTTCTGGCGGAGGGGTGGATATAGAGCAGTTCTTC.

The chain couples TRBV6-6 to TRBJ1-2; 7 bases fit TRBD1. The CDR3 sequence is 16 residues long. Germline CDR1 reads MNHNY; CDR2 reads SVGAGI (reference sequence). The V segment lost 5 bases and the J segment 5 bases; nucleotides outside the gene matches: 14. CDR3 nucleotide sequence: TGTGCCAGCAGTGTTAATCTTGGGACAGTAAAGTATGGCTACACCTTC. Its translation is CASSVNLGTVKYGYTF.

The rearrangement links TRBV28 to TRBJ2-2; D is unclear. CDR1 is MDHEN, CDR2 SYDVKM, per germline. V lost 7 bases, J lost 2 bases, and 11 bases lay in between. The CDR3 sequence is 14 residues long. The CDR3 sequence: CASNLRRNTGELFF. The CDR3 DNA reads TGTGCCAGCAACTTAAGAAGAAACACCGGGGAGCTGTTTTTT.

The V and J genes are TRBV2 and TRBJ2-3, with 11 nucleotides matching TRBD2. CDR3 length: 17 residues. V lost 2 bases, J lost 3 bases, and 7 bases stayed unmatched. Germline lookup yields CDR1 SNHLY and CDR2 FYNNEI. The CDR3 DNA reads as TGTGCCAGCAGTGAATACGTAGCGGGGGGGCCGACAGATACGCAGTATTTT. This codes for CASSEYVAGGPTDTQYF.

The chain uses TRBV27 and TRBJ2-7; 7 bases agree with TRBD2. The CDR3 spans 16 residues. Germline CDR1 MNHEY, CDR2 SMNVEV (reference sequence). J lost 0 bases, V lost 4 bases, and 9 bases had no gene match. The CDR3 sequence: CASSSQWAGDSYEQYF. CDR3 DNA sequence: TGTGCCAGCAGTTCGCAATGGGCGGGGGACTCCTACGAGCAGTACTTC.